The 2 T cell receptor beta chains below were found in one sample sequenced in a study of identifying expanded T cells in peripheral blood (dated by TCRdb to the late 2010s). Library method: the immunoSEQ multiplex PCR assay. TCRdb obtained this table from immuneACCESS and retained in-frame rearrangements with V and J assigned. These tables miss some clones; where compared with another copy, unresolved V genes account for less than half of the shortfall, and the remainder is unexplained. This sample gives 100,000 to 150,000 clones in total; about 80% of them show up just once. The ten largest clones take up about 3.1% of the sample. Sequencing used blood. The receptors shown here come from a person aged 18-70 years in good health.

CDR3 protein: CASSQKYGGNYGYTF. In nucleotides, the CDR3 is TGCGCCAGCAGCCAAAAATATGGGGGTAACTATGGCTACACCTTC. The gene calls are TRBV4-1 and TRBJ1-2, with a weak D call TRBD1 (5 bases). Per the germline V gene, CDR1 is MGHRA and CDR2 is YSYEKL. V dropped 2 bases and J dropped 1 base, with 11 bases sitting between them. This CDR3 comprises 15 residues.

This chain uses TRBV10-3 with TRBJ1-5; D remains ambiguous. Trimming shortened V by 3 bases and J by 4 bases, and 10 bases separated the two germline ends. Germline CDR1 and CDR2: ENHRY and SYGVKD. The CDR3 spans 14 residues. CDR3 nucleotide sequence: TGTGCCATCAGTGATGGTACGAGGAATCAGCCCCAGCATTTT. Translating it yields CAISDGTRNQPQHF.